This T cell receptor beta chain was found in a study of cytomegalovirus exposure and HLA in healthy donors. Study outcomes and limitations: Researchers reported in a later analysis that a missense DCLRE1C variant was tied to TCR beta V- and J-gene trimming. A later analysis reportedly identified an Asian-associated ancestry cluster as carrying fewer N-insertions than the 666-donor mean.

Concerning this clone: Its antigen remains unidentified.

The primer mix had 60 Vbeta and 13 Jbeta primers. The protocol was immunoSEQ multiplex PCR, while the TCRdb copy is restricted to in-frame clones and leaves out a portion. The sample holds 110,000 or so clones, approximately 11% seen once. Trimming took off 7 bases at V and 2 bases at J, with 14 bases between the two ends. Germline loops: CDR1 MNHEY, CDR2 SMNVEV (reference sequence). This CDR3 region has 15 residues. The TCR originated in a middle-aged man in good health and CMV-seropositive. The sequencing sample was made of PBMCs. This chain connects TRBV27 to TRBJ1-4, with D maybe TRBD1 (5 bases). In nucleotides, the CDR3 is TGTGCCAGCAAAACCCACGGGGGGACTAATGAAAAACTGTTTTTT. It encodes CASKTHGGTNEKLFF.